Below, 8 T cell receptor beta chains from the same sample are listed, as sequenced in a study of spatial heterogeneity in lung cancer. Described time point: blood at routine non-recurrence follow-up after resection. TCRdb passed the 5' RACE reads through MiXCR, listing each CDR3 protein once. The table lists tens of thousands of distinct CDR3 sequences, roughly 9.7% of them singletons. Sequences were derived from PBMCs, sampled at follow-up. The origin of the receptors is a male donor with early-stage non-small cell lung cancer.

The chain has TRBV14 and TRBJ1-6; D might be TRBD1 (6 bases). The V end was cut by 3 bases, the J end by 7 bases, with 7 bases between. Germline V gives CDR1 SGHDN, CDR2 FVKESK. The CDR3 spans 13 residues. CDR3 region: CASSQGANSPLHF. The DNA of the CDR3 is TGTGCCAGCAGCCAGGGGGCGAATTCACCCCTCCACTTT.

This clonotype was counted at least ten times. The CDR3 protein is CASSLRQGWDGELFF. The CDR3 DNA is TGTGCCAGCAGCTTACGGCAGGGATGGGACGGGGAGCTGTTTTTT. The genes are TRBV7-8 and TRBJ2-2; tentatively, D is TRBD1 (5 bases). The CDR3 runs 15 residues. V was shortened by 2 bases and J by 7 bases, with 14 bases between the two germline ends. Germline V CDR1 and CDR2: SGHVS, FQNEAQ.

The chain couples TRBV28 to TRBJ1-5; possibly TRBD1 for D (5 bases). Germline CDR1 reads MDHEN; CDR2 reads SYDVKM. CDR3 length: 14 residues. With 5 bases removed from V and 7 bases from J, the gap between germline ends came to 15 bases. The CDR3 spells CASSQGGRGQPQHF. The CDR3 bases are TGTGCCAGCAGTCAGGGAGGTCGGGGGCAGCCCCAGCATTTT.

This clonotype is medium-sized. DNA of the CDR3: TGTGCCAGCAGTTTCAGATCGGGAGGGGTCAATGAGCAGTTCTTC. Translating gives CASSFRSGGVNEQFF. J is TRBJ2-1 and V is TRBV28; the match to TRBD2 covers 8 bases. V trimming: 3 bases; J trimming: 6 bases; junction bases outside the gene matches: 7. Germline CDR1 reads MDHEN; CDR2 reads SYDVKM. This CDR3 region has 15 residues. Full variable domain (missing parts from reference TRBV28 and TRBJ2-1): DVKVTQSSRYLVKRTGEKVFLECVQDMDHENMFWYRQDPGLGLRLIYFSYDVKMKEKGDIPEGYSVSREKKERFSLILESASTNQTSMYLCASSFRSGGVNEQFFGPGTRLTVL.

Regarding this clonotype: Since a much larger clone is just one base distant, this may be a read error. The genes are TRBV4-2 and TRBJ2-3; the match to TRBD2 covers 8 bases. Germline V gives CDR1 LGHNA, CDR2 YNFKEQ. The V segment lost 4 bases and the J segment 1 base; nucleotides outside the gene matches: 4. There are 15 residues in the CDR3. The CDR3 coding sequence is TGTGCCAGCAGCCGGGTGACTAGCGGCACAGATACGCAGTATTTT. Translating gives CASSRVTSGTDTQYF.

The table lists this clonotype with many counts. The chain links TRBV18 to TRBJ1-6; D is perhaps TRBD1 (5 bases). V lost 3 bases, J lost 6 bases, and 15 bases lay in between. Germline assignment: CDR1 KGHSH and CDR2 LQKENI. The CDR3 length is 16 residues. CDR3 in amino acids: CASSPMNRQSNSPLHF. CDR3 coding DNA: TGTGCCAGCTCACCCATGAACCGACAGAGTAATTCACCCCTCCACTTT. The whole variable domain, filled in from reference TRBV18 and TRBJ1-6, reads NAGVMQNPRHLVRRRGQEARLRCSPMKGHSHVYWYRQLPEEGLKFMVYLQKENIIDESGMPKERFSAEFPKEGPSILRIQQVVRGDSAAYFCASSPMNRQSNSPLHFGNGTRLTVT.

With regard to this clonotype: A much larger clonotype is one base distant, so this may be a read error. The V gene is TRBV10-3, the J gene TRBJ2-7, with 7 bases matching TRBD1. In germline, CDR1 is ENHRY, CDR2 SYGVKD. This CDR3 is built from 13 residues. CDR3 DNA sequence: TGTGTCATCGCCCGGGACAGACTATACGAGCAGTACTTC. It yields the protein CVIARDRLYEQYF.

The chain combines TRBV7-9 with TRBJ1-1; D possibly corresponds to TRBD1 (6 bases). The CDR3 contains 13 residues. Trimming shortened V by 3 bases and J by 8 bases, and 13 bases separated the two germline ends. Germline V CDR1 and CDR2: SEHNR, FQNEAQ (reference sequence). CDR3 sequence reads: CASSFRRGIEAFF. In DNA, the CDR3 is TGTGCCAGCAGCTTCCGCAGGGGCATAGAAGCTTTCTTT.